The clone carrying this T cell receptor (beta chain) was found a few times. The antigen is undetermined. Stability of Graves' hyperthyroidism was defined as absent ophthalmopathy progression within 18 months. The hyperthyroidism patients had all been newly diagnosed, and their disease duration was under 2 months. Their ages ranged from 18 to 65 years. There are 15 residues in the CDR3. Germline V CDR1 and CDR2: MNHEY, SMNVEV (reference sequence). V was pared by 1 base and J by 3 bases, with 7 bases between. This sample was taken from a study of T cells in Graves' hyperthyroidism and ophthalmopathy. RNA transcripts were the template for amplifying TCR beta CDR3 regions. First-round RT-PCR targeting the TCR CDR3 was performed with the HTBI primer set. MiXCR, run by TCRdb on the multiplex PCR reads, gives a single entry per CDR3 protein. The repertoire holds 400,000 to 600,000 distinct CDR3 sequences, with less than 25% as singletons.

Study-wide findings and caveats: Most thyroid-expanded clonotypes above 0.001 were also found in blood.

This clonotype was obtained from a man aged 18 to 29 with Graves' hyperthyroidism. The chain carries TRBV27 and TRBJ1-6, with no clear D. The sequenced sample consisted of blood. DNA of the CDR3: TGTGCCAGCAGTTTATTACAGCACTATAATTCACCCCTCCACTTT. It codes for CASSLLQHYNSPLHF.